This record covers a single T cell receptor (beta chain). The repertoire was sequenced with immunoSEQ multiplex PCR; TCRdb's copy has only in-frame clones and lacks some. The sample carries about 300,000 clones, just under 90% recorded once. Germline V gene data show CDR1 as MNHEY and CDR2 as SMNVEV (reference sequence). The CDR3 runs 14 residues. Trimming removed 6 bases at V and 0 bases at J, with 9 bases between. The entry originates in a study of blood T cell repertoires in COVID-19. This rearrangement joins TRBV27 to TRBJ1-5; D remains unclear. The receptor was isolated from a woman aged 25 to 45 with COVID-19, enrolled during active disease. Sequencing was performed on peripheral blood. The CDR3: CASRPSSSNQPQHF. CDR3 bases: TGTGCCAGCAGACCTAGTAGTAGCAATCAGCCCCAGCATTTT.